Following are 17 T cell receptor beta chains from one sample sequenced in a study of OX40 agonist ivuxolimab in advanced cancers. Produced via immunoSEQ multiplex PCR; TCRdb's table is partial and in-frame only. The sample includes around 53,000 clones, approximately 91% of them seen just once. The specimen was CD4+ or CD8+ T cells sorted from blood, collected in a trial of the OX40 agonist ivuxolimab. These receptor sequences come from an adult with an advanced solid tumor such as melanoma, head and neck, liver or kidney cancer.

The genes are TRBV11-2 and TRBJ2-7; D remains unclear. This CDR3 has 10 residues. V was pared by 5 bases and J by 3 bases, with 2 bases between. Germline assignment: CDR1 SGHAT and CDR2 FQNNGV. DNA of the CDR3: TGTGCCAGCAGCCACTACGAGCAGTACTTC. Its translation: CASSHYEQYF.

The chain links TRBV6-6 to TRBJ2-5; 8 bases fit TRBD2. This CDR3 comprises 14 residues. CDR1 is MNHNY, CDR2 SVGAGI, per germline (reference sequence). With 6 bases clipped from V and 9 bases from J, the junction kept 12 bases outside the gene matches. CDR3 amino acids: CASSVGAGVLAQYF. Written as DNA, the CDR3 is TGTGCCAGCAGCGTAGGAGCGGGAGTATTGGCCCAGTACTTC.

The chain links TRBV28 to TRBJ2-3, with 7 nucleotides matching TRBD2. With V trimmed by 6 bases and J by 9 bases, 9 bases remained unmatched. The CDR3 length is 13 residues. Germline lookup yields CDR1 MDHEN and CDR2 SYDVKM. The CDR3, as DNA: TGTGCCAGCAGCCCGTCGGGGGAGGGGACGCAGTATTTT. This gives the protein CASSPSGEGTQYF.

The J gene is TRBJ1-3, the V gene TRBV13, with D uncertain. This CDR3 comprises 13 residues. Deletions cut 2 bases from V and 4 bases from J, with 6 bases between. The V gene's germline CDR1 is PRHDT and CDR2 FYEKMQ (reference sequence). DNA of the CDR3: TGTGCCAGCAGCTTAAGAGGGGGAAACACCATATATTTT. Its translation: CASSLRGGNTIYF.

V usage is TRBV2 and J usage is TRBJ2-3; TRBD1 matches 10 bases. J lost 4 bases, V lost 10 bases, and 5 bases had no gene match. The CDR3 runs to 13 residues. Germline values: CDR1 SNHLY, CDR2 FYNNEI. The CDR3 protein is CATRQGASDTQYF. The CDR3 region has the DNA TGTGCCACCAGACAGGGGGCGTCAGATACGCAGTATTTT.

In this sample, this clone turned up once. The DNA for the CDR3 is TGCAGCGTCCCGGGGAGGAGTAATGAAAAACTGTTTTTT. This gives the protein CSVPGRSNEKLFF. The chain recombines TRBV29-1 with TRBJ1-4; no clear D. Trimming took off 6 bases at V and 4 bases at J, with 12 bases between the two ends. The CDR3 spans 13 residues. Germline values: CDR1 SQVTM, CDR2 ANQGSEA.

The chain links TRBV18 to TRBJ2-2, with D tentatively TRBD1 (6 bases). This CDR3 region has 16 residues. CDR1 is KGHSH, CDR2 LQKENI, per germline. The V end lost 2 bases, the J end lost 3 bases, and 13 bases lay between the germline ends. CDR3 DNA sequence: TGTGCCAGCTCACCAAGGGACAAGGGGGACACCGGGGAGCTGTTTTTT. The encoded protein is CASSPRDKGDTGELFF.

V and J are TRBV5-1 and TRBJ1-2; TRBD1 is a possible D gene (6 bases). Trimming shortened V by 0 bases and J by 2 bases, and 8 bases separated the two germline ends. The CDR3 consists of 14 residues. The V gene's germline CDR1 is SGHRS and CDR2 YFSETQ. The CDR3 is CASSLGQGNYGYTF. The CDR3 DNA sequence: TGCGCCAGCAGCTTGGGTCAGGGGAACTATGGCTACACCTTC.

This clone was seen a single time. The chain couples TRBV30 to TRBJ2-1; D is possibly TRBD2 (6 bases). CDR1 is GTSNPN and CDR2 is SVGIG in the germline V gene (reference sequence). Trimming took 3 bases from V and 12 from J, leaving 12 bases between them. The CDR3 is made up of 11 amino acids. CDR3 protein: CAWSALEGQFF. In nucleotides, the CDR3 is TGTGCCTGGAGCGCGTTGGAGGGGCAGTTCTTC. Drawing the rest from reference TRBV30 and TRBJ2-1, the complete variable domain is SQTIHQWPATLVQPVGSPLSLECTVEGTSNPNLYWYRQAAGRGLQLLFYSVGIGQISSEVPQNLSASRPQDRQFILSSKKLLLSDSGFYLCAWSALEGQFFGPGTRLTVL.

The chain uses TRBV2 and TRBJ2-2; 8 positions match TRBD2. The ends lost 4 bases at V and 4 bases at J; junction bases unmatched: 5. Germline CDR1 is SNHLY and CDR2 is FYNNEI. This CDR3 has 15 residues. The CDR3: CASSGTSRGTGELFF. The CDR3 nucleotides are TGTGCCAGCAGTGGGACTAGCCGCGGCACCGGGGAGCTGTTTTTT.

This sequence joins TRBV11-2 and TRBJ2-7; 11 bases are shared with TRBD2. V was clipped by 0 bases and J by 6 bases; unmatched bases: 1. Germline loops: CDR1 SGHAT, CDR2 FQNNGV. CDR3 length equals 14 residues. The DNA for the CDR3 is TGTGCCAGCAGCTTAGAACTAGCGGGAGTCGAGCAGTACTTC. This gives the protein CASSLELAGVEQYF.

This rearrangement joins TRBV6-5 to TRBJ2-1, with 14 bases fitting TRBD2. J was trimmed by 7 bases and V by 6 bases; bases with no gene match: 2. The germline V gene has CDR1 MNHEY and CDR2 SVGAGI. This CDR3 spans 14 amino acids. The CDR3 DNA sequence: TGTGCCAGCAGCCGACTAGCGGGAGGGAATGAGCAGTTCTTC. It is translated as CASSRLAGGNEQFF.

J is TRBJ1-2 and V is TRBV6-1; D unclear. Trimming removed 5 bases at V and 2 bases at J, with 12 bases between. CDR3 length: 14 amino acids. The germline CDR1 and CDR2 sequences are MNHNS and SASEGT. CDR3 bases: TGTGCCAGCAGTCTGGTGGGGAAAAACTATGGCTACACCTTC. Protein sequence: CASSLVGKNYGYTF.

V is TRBV28 and J is TRBJ2-7; D call uncertain. The CDR3 runs 12 residues. Germline V gene data show CDR1 as MDHEN and CDR2 as SYDVKM. V lost 2 bases and J lost 3, with 5 bases in between. The CDR3 is CASSLTRYEQYF. In DNA, the CDR3 is TGTGCCAGCAGTTTAACCCGCTACGAGCAGTACTTC.

This chain uses TRBV10-3 with TRBJ2-7; D is unclear. The germline V gene encodes CDR1 ENHRY and CDR2 SYGVKD. This CDR3 comprises 14 residues. V was cut by 4 bases and J by 9 bases, with 19 bases left in between. CDR3 in DNA: TGTGCCATCAGTGCCGACATTAGTCGTGCAGGGCAGTACTTC. The encoded protein is CAISADISRAGQYF.

The chain recombines TRBV7-9 with TRBJ2-7, with D possibly matching TRBD1 (6 bases). Trimming shortened V by 8 bases and J by 2 bases, and 13 bases separated the two germline ends. The CDR3 sequence is 13 residues long. Germline-derived CDR1 and CDR2 are SEHNR and FQNEAQ (reference sequence). Here the CDR3 reads CASGDRKPYEQYF. Here the CDR3 DNA reads TGTGCCAGCGGCGACAGGAAGCCCTACGAGCAGTACTTC.

The V call is TRBV6-5, the J call TRBJ2-1, with D uncertain. Deletions cut 2 bases from V and 0 bases from J, with 8 bases between. CDR3 length: 15 amino acids. Germline V gene lookup returns CDR1 MNHEY and CDR2 SVGAGI. The CDR3 here is CASSYRSVSYNEQFF. The DNA of the CDR3 is TGTGCCAGCAGTTACAGGAGCGTCTCCTACAATGAGCAGTTCTTC.